The entry that follows covers one T cell receptor (beta chain) sequence. The assay was immunoSEQ multiplex PCR, and TCRdb's table has in-frame clones only and misses some. Of about 470,000 clones listed, roughly 77% were seen once; the top ten hold under 15%. The data were taken from a study of shared clonotypes between healthy human individuals. Between the trimmed V and J ends, which lost 2 bases and 4 bases, there was a span of 12 bases. The germline V gene encodes CDR1 SGHRS and CDR2 YFSETQ. CDR3 length equals 14 residues. What was sequenced was PBMCs. The clonotype originates from a woman aged 40 to 50 in good health. Some clones in this sample may be carry-over from other donors' samples. The rearrangement joins TRBV5-1 to TRBJ1-1; D ambiguous. CDR3 sequence (DNA): TGCGCCAGCAGCTTCATCGGCGAACCCACTGAAGCTTTCTTT. Its protein product is CASSFIGEPTEAFF.